The present T cell receptor beta chain was sequenced within a study of T cell changes during pregnancy in multiple sclerosis. Only a few counts were recorded for this clone. Here immunoSEQ multiplex PCR was the method, and the copy in TCRdb shows in-frame clones only, minus some. The sample contains roughly 64,000 clones, about nine tenths of which appear only once. Per germline, CDR1 MNHEY and CDR2 SMNVEV (reference sequence). V lost 5 bases and J lost 1; bases outside the gene matches: 5. CDR3 length: 14 amino acids. The receptor comes from a female donor with multiple sclerosis, enrolled in a pregnancy study. Sequencing used peripheral blood, obtained in the second trimester of pregnancy. V usage is TRBV27 and J usage is TRBJ2-7; 7 nucleotides agree with TRBD1. The CDR3 nucleotides read TGTGCCAGCAGTAGACAGACAGGGTCCTACGAGCAGTACTTC. It yields the protein CASSRQTGSYEQYF.